This is a list of T cell receptor beta chains from one sample in a study of blood T cell repertoires in COVID-19. TCRdb's table, derived via immunoSEQ multiplex PCR, lists solely in-frame clones and lacks some. The sample holds 300,000 to 500,000 clones, over 75% seen once. Sequenced sample: PBMCs or T cells enriched from blood (not recorded which). These receptors originate from a woman aged 25 to 39 with acute COVID-19. Both conserved end residues are part of each CDR3. A D gene is named only where the DNA matches it firmly. Part of the rows lack a size; the others show once, few, many or a class for expanded clones.

CDR3aa: CSVQSGNGGYTF
CDR3nt: TGCAGCGTTCAATCAGGGAATGGTGGCTACACCTTC
j_gene: TRBJ1-2
d_gene: -
abundance: -
v_gene: TRBV29-1

CDR3aa: CATSDQGQYTNEQFF
CDR3nt: TGTGCCACCAGTGACCAAGGACAGTACACCAATGAGCAGTTCTTC
j_gene: TRBJ2-1
d_gene: -
abundance: once
v_gene: TRBV24-1

CDR3aa: CATSRILGTNQNIQYF
CDR3nt: TGTGCCACCAGCAGAATTCTCGGGACTAACCAAAACATTCAGTACTTC
j_gene: TRBJ2-4
d_gene: TRBD2
abundance: once
v_gene: TRBV15

CDR3aa: CASSLDGVSYEQYF
CDR3nt: TGCGCCAGCAGCTTGGACGGGGTCTCCTACGAGCAGTACTTC
j_gene: TRBJ2-7
d_gene: -
abundance: once
v_gene: TRBV5-1

CDR3aa: CASSIAPVGQTYGYTF
CDR3nt: TGTGCCAGCAGTATAGCCCCGGTGGGACAGACCTATGGCTACACCTTC
j_gene: TRBJ1-2
d_gene: TRBD1
abundance: -
v_gene: TRBV28

CDR3aa: CSASGTSGESSYEQYF
CDR3nt: TGCAGCGCCTCCGGGACTAGCGGGGAAAGCTCCTACGAGCAGTACTTC
j_gene: TRBJ2-7
d_gene: TRBD2
abundance: -
v_gene: TRBV29-1

CDR3aa: CASSLWDSSGANVLTF
CDR3nt: TGTGCCAGCAGTTTATGGGACAGCTCTGGGGCCAACGTCCTGACTTTC
j_gene: TRBJ2-6
d_gene: TRBD1
abundance: once
v_gene: TRBV27

CDR3aa: CASSPLGATNEKLFF
CDR3nt: TGTGCCAGCAGTCCACTCGGTGCAACTAATGAAAAACTGTTTTTT
j_gene: TRBJ1-4
d_gene: -
abundance: -
v_gene: TRBV6-5

CDR3aa: CARRGGGASTDTQYF
CDR3nt: TGCGCCCGCCGGGGCGGGGGGGCTAGCACAGATACGCAGTATTTT
j_gene: TRBJ2-3
d_gene: TRBD2
abundance: -
v_gene: TRBV9

CDR3aa: CASSYAGGDKRDGYTF
CDR3nt: TGTGCCAGCAGTTACGCCGGGGGGGATAAGAGGGATGGCTACACCTTC
j_gene: TRBJ1-2
d_gene: -
abundance: -
v_gene: TRBV6-5

CDR3aa: CASRGRVSNYEQYF
CDR3nt: TGTGCCAGCAGAGGGCGGGTTTCGAACTACGAGCAGTACTTC
j_gene: TRBJ2-7
d_gene: -
abundance: -
v_gene: TRBV21-1

CDR3aa: CASSPSTGGTGANVLTF
CDR3nt: TGTGCCAGCTCACCGTCCACAGGGGGGACCGGGGCCAACGTCCTGACTTTC
j_gene: TRBJ2-6
d_gene: TRBD1
abundance: once
v_gene: TRBV18

CDR3aa: CASSLGTSGETQYF
CDR3nt: TGTGCCAGCAGCTTAGGGACTAGCGGAGAGACCCAGTACTTC
j_gene: TRBJ2-5
d_gene: TRBD2
abundance: -
v_gene: TRBV7-2

CDR3aa: CASSTNRGTEAFF
CDR3nt: TGTGCCAGTAGTACTAACCGGGGCACTGAAGCTTTCTTT
j_gene: TRBJ1-1
d_gene: -
abundance: -
v_gene: TRBV19

CDR3aa: CASSSQGKTGEAFF
CDR3nt: TGTGCCAGTAGTTCACAGGGTAAGACGGGTGAAGCTTTCTTT
j_gene: TRBJ1-1
d_gene: -
abundance: -
v_gene: TRBV19

CDR3aa: CASSLGVGTTNEKLFF
CDR3nt: TGTGCCAGCAGCTTAGGGGTCGGGACAACTAATGAAAAACTGTTTTTT
j_gene: TRBJ1-4
d_gene: -
abundance: -
v_gene: TRBV7-2

CDR3aa: CASSLWGDGTEAFF
CDR3nt: TGTGCCAGCAGCTTATGGGGGGATGGGACTGAAGCTTTCTTT
j_gene: TRBJ1-1
d_gene: -
abundance: -
v_gene: TRBV7-3

CDR3aa: CASSPQTGPNEKLFF
CDR3nt: TGTGCCAGCAGCCCCCAGACAGGCCCTAATGAAAAACTGTTTTTT
j_gene: TRBJ1-4
d_gene: -
abundance: -
v_gene: TRBV7-2

CDR3aa: CASSYLLRGDQPQHF
CDR3nt: TGTGCCAGCAGTTACCTTCTACGCGGGGATCAGCCCCAGCATTTT
j_gene: TRBJ1-5
d_gene: -
abundance: -
v_gene: TRBV6-2/TRBV6-3

CDR3aa: CATSDGLVTGWGTDTQYF
CDR3nt: TGTGCCACCAGTGATGGGTTGGTTACGGGTTGGGGCACAGATACGCAGTATTTT
j_gene: TRBJ2-3
d_gene: -
abundance: -
v_gene: TRBV24-1

CDR3aa: CASSPKTGPIIDTQYF
CDR3nt: TGTGCCAGCAGCCCGAAGACAGGGCCAATTATAGATACGCAGTATTTT
j_gene: TRBJ2-3
d_gene: TRBD1
abundance: -
v_gene: TRBV7-9

CDR3aa: CASSPRRDETQYF
CDR3nt: TGTGCCAGCTCACCACGCAGGGATGAGACCCAGTACTTC
j_gene: TRBJ2-5
d_gene: -
abundance: -
v_gene: TRBV18

CDR3aa: CAPQVRSSYNEQFF
CDR3nt: TGTGCCCCCCAAGTGCGAAGCTCCTACAATGAGCAGTTCTTC
j_gene: TRBJ2-1
d_gene: -
abundance: once
v_gene: TRBV9

CDR3aa: CATADGFQPQHF
CDR3nt: TGTGCCACCGCTGACGGGTTTCAGCCCCAGCATTTT
j_gene: TRBJ1-5
d_gene: -
abundance: -
v_gene: TRBV24-1

CDR3aa: CASSLGTKSYEQYF
CDR3nt: TGTGCCAGCAGCTTAGGGACAAAGTCCTACGAGCAGTACTTC
j_gene: TRBJ2-7
d_gene: -
abundance: -
v_gene: TRBV7-9

CDR3aa: CATSEVPGLAGGYDNEQFF
CDR3nt: TGTGCCACCAGTGAGGTCCCGGGACTAGCGGGGGGATATGACAATGAGCAGTTCTTC
j_gene: TRBJ2-1
d_gene: TRBD2
abundance: -
v_gene: TRBV24-1

CDR3aa: CSARGPEKLFF
CDR3nt: TGCAGTGCTAGGGGCCCTGAAAAACTGTTTTTT
j_gene: TRBJ1-4
d_gene: -
abundance: -
v_gene: TRBV20-1

CDR3aa: CSASSGRYEQYF
CDR3nt: TGCAGTGCTAGTTCAGGGCGCTACGAGCAGTACTTC
j_gene: TRBJ2-7
d_gene: -
abundance: -
v_gene: TRBV20-1

CDR3aa: CAWSFRRGEKLFF
CDR3nt: TGTGCCTGGAGTTTCAGGAGAGGGGAAAAACTGTTTTTT
j_gene: TRBJ1-4
d_gene: -
abundance: -
v_gene: TRBV30

CDR3aa: CASSQESLYGYTF
CDR3nt: TGCGCCAGCAGCCAAGAATCCCTGTATGGCTACACCTTC
j_gene: TRBJ1-2
d_gene: -
abundance: -
v_gene: TRBV4-1

CDR3aa: CATIRGSQETQYF
CDR3nt: TGTGCCACCATCCGGGGGTCCCAAGAGACCCAGTACTTC
j_gene: TRBJ2-5
d_gene: -
abundance: -
v_gene: TRBV28

CDR3aa: CASSSTGGYSNQPQHF
CDR3nt: TGTGCCAGCAGTTCCACAGGGGGATATAGCAATCAGCCCCAGCATTTT
j_gene: TRBJ1-5
d_gene: TRBD1
abundance: once
v_gene: TRBV6-2/TRBV6-3

CDR3aa: CASTAGGPPYEQYF
CDR3nt: TGTGCCAGCACAGCGGGGGGCCCACCCTACGAGCAGTACTTC
j_gene: TRBJ2-7
d_gene: TRBD2
abundance: -
v_gene: TRBV2

CDR3aa: CASSPGAVFQPQHF
CDR3nt: TGTGCCAGCAGCCCCGGAGCTGTTTTCCAGCCCCAGCATTTT
j_gene: TRBJ1-5
d_gene: -
abundance: -
v_gene: TRBV9

CDR3aa: CSASPRDTTLLRNYGYTF
CDR3nt: TGCAGTGCTAGTCCGAGGGACACGACCCTCTTAAGGAACTATGGCTACACCTTC
j_gene: TRBJ1-2
d_gene: -
abundance: -
v_gene: TRBV20-1

CDR3aa: CASRNTGSRAFF
CDR3nt: TGTGCCAGCAGAAACACGGGGTCTCGAGCTTTCTTT
j_gene: TRBJ1-1
d_gene: -
abundance: -
v_gene: TRBV7-9

CDR3aa: CASRPGLSQGGYTF
CDR3nt: TGTGCCAGCAGGCCAGGTCTCTCTCAGGGGGGCTACACCTTC
j_gene: TRBJ1-2
d_gene: -
abundance: -
v_gene: TRBV27

CDR3aa: CASSVLGNTDTQYF
CDR3nt: TGTGCCAGCAGTGTCCTCGGGAACACAGATACGCAGTATTTT
j_gene: TRBJ2-3
d_gene: -
abundance: -
v_gene: TRBV2

CDR3aa: CASSALGTANQPQHF
CDR3nt: TGTGCCAGCAGTGCACTCGGGACAGCTAATCAGCCCCAGCATTTT
j_gene: TRBJ1-5
d_gene: TRBD1
abundance: -
v_gene: TRBV27

CDR3aa: CATSRTGYETQYF
CDR3nt: TGTGCCACCAGCCGGACAGGGTACGAGACCCAGTACTTC
j_gene: TRBJ2-5
d_gene: TRBD1
abundance: -
v_gene: TRBV24-1

CDR3aa: CASSQGGANEKLFF
CDR3nt: TGTGCCAGCAGTCAAGGGGGAGCAAATGAAAAACTGTTTTTT
j_gene: TRBJ1-4
d_gene: -
abundance: -
v_gene: TRBV2

CDR3aa: CATSDGRKGDTGELFF
CDR3nt: TGTGCCACCAGTGACGGTAGGAAGGGAGATACCGGGGAGCTGTTTTTT
j_gene: TRBJ2-2
d_gene: -
abundance: -
v_gene: TRBV24-1

CDR3aa: CASSPLAGGPREQFF
CDR3nt: TGTGCCAGCTCACCGCTAGCGGGGGGGCCGCGGGAGCAGTTCTTC
j_gene: TRBJ2-1
d_gene: TRBD2
abundance: -
v_gene: TRBV18

CDR3aa: CASRHGNEKLFF
CDR3nt: TGTGCCAGCCGCCACGGGAATGAAAAACTGTTTTTT
j_gene: TRBJ1-4
d_gene: -
abundance: -
v_gene: TRBV12-3/TRBV12-4

CDR3aa: CASSRGQHTEAFF
CDR3nt: TGTGCCAGCAGTCGTGGACAGCACACTGAAGCTTTCTTT
j_gene: TRBJ1-1
d_gene: -
abundance: -
v_gene: TRBV5-4

CDR3aa: CASTHPPGQGAIYGYTF
CDR3nt: TGTGCCAGCACCCATCCCCCGGGACAGGGGGCGATCTATGGCTACACCTTC
j_gene: TRBJ1-2
d_gene: TRBD1
abundance: -
v_gene: TRBV28

CDR3aa: CASSLGSSTDTQYF
CDR3nt: TGTGCCAGCAGCTTAGGTAGCAGCACAGATACGCAGTATTTT
j_gene: TRBJ2-3
d_gene: -
abundance: -
v_gene: TRBV7-9

CDR3aa: CASSAGLPPYEQYF
CDR3nt: TGTGCCAGTAGTGCGGGGCTACCTCCCTACGAGCAGTACTTC
j_gene: TRBJ2-7
d_gene: -
abundance: -
v_gene: TRBV19

CDR3aa: CSVRDRRSSYEQYF
CDR3nt: TGCAGCGTAAGGGACAGACGGAGCTCCTACGAGCAGTACTTC
j_gene: TRBJ2-7
d_gene: TRBD1
abundance: -
v_gene: TRBV29-1

CDR3aa: CASGAMGGNTIYF
CDR3nt: TGTGCCAGCGGCGCCATGGGAGGGAACACCATATATTTT
j_gene: TRBJ1-3
d_gene: -
abundance: few
v_gene: TRBV5-6

CDR3aa: CSSGGGKSYTF
CDR3nt: TGCAGCAGCGGGGGGGGTAAGAGCTACACCTTC
j_gene: TRBJ1-2
d_gene: -
abundance: -
v_gene: TRBV29-1

CDR3aa: CASSIPSYGNNEQFF
CDR3nt: TGTGCCAGCAGCATTCCTAGTTACGGGAACAATGAGCAGTTCTTC
j_gene: TRBJ2-1
d_gene: -
abundance: -
v_gene: TRBV9

CDR3aa: CASSVGRQGLNTIYF
CDR3nt: TGTGCCAGCAGCGTAGGGAGACAGGGTTTAAACACCATATATTTT
j_gene: TRBJ1-3
d_gene: TRBD1
abundance: once
v_gene: TRBV9

CDR3aa: CASSQERFSGNTIYF
CDR3nt: TGCGCCAGCAGCCAAGAACGGTTCTCTGGAAACACCATATATTTT
j_gene: TRBJ1-3
d_gene: -
abundance: -
v_gene: TRBV4-1

CDR3aa: CASSLSPSSYNEQFF
CDR3nt: TGTGCCAGCAGCTTATCGCCCAGCTCCTACAATGAGCAGTTCTTC
j_gene: TRBJ2-1
d_gene: -
abundance: -
v_gene: TRBV7-2